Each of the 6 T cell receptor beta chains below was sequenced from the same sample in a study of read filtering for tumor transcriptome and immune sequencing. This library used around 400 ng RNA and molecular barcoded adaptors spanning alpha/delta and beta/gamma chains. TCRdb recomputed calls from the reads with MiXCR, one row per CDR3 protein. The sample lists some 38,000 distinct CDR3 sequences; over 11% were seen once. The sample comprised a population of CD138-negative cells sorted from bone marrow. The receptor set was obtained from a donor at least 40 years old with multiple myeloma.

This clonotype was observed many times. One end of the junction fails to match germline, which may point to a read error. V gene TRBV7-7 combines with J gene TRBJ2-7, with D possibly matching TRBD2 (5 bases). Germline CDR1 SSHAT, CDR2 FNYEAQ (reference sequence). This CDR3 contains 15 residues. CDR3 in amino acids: CASSPRAGSSYEQYF. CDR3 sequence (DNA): TGTGCTAGCAGCCCGAGGGCAGGCAGCTCCTACGAGCAGTACTTC. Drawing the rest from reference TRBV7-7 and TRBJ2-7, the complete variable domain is GAGVSQSPRYKVTKRGQDVTLRCDPISSHATLYWYQQALGQGPEFLTYFNYEAQPDKSGLPSDRFSAERPEGSISTLTIQRTEQRDSAMYRCASSPRAGSSYEQYFGPGTRLTVT.

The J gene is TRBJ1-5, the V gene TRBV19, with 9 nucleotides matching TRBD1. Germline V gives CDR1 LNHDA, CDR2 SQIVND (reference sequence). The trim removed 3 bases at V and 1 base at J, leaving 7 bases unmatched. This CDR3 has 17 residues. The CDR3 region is CASSITHRGPSNQPQHF. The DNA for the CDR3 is TGTGCCAGTAGTATCACCCACAGGGGGCCGAGCAATCAGCCCCAGCATTTT. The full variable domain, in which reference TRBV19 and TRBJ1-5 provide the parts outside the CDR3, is DGGITQSPKYLFRKEGQNVTLSCEQNLNHDAMYWYRQDPGQGLRLIYYSQIVNDFQKGDIAEGYSVSREKKESFPLTVTSAQKNPTAFYLCASSITHRGPSNQPQHFGDGTRLSIL.

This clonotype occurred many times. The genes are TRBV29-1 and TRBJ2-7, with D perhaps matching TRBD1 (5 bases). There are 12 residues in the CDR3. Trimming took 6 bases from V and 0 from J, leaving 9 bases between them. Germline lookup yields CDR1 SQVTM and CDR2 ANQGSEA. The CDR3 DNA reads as TGCAGCGTCCGGACACGCTCCTACGAGCAGTACTTC. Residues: CSVRTRSYEQYF.

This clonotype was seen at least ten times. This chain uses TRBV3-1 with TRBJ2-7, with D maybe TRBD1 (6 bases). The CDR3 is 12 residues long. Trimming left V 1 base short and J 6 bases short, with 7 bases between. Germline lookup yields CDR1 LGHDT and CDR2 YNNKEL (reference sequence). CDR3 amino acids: CASSQGTAEQYF. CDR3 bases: TGTGCCAGCAGCCAAGGGACAGCCGAGCAGTACTTC.

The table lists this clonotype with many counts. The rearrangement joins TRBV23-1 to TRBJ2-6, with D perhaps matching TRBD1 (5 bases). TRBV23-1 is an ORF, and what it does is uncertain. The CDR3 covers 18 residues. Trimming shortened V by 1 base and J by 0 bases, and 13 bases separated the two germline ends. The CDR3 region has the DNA TGCGCCAGCAGTCAATTGATAGGTCAGGGCTCTGGGGCCAACGTCCTGACTTTC. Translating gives CASSQLIGQGSGANVLTF.

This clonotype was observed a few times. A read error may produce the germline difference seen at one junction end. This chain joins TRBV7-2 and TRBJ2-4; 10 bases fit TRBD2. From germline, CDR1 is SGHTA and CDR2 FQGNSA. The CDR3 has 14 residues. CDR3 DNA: TGTGCCAGCAGCCCGGGACTAGCGAAAAACAGTCAGTACTTC. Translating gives CASSPGLAKNSQYF.